The 10 T cell receptor beta chains below were found in one sample sequenced in a study of blood T cells in healthy people across ages. Primed by a sample-barcoded 5' primer and a J-beta primer mix, a second PCR proceeded for roughly 7 to 12 cycles. TCRdb used MiXCR to reprocess the 5' RACE reads, holding one entry per CDR3 protein. Here the sample spans about 1.1 million distinct CDR3 sequences, around two fifths being singletons. The sample consisted of blood. Receptors were obtained from a young man in good health.

This rearrangement joins TRBV6-5 to TRBJ2-3; no clear D. The CDR3 covers 13 residues. Germline assignment: CDR1 MNHEY and CDR2 SVGAGI. V gave up 8 bases and J gave up 1 base, with 10 bases separating them. The DNA of the CDR3 is TGTGCCAGCTATAGACAAGGCACAGATACGCAGTATTTT. Its translation is CASYRQGTDTQYF.

This clonotype was seen more than once but under ten times. The chain carries TRBV7-9 and TRBJ1-5; D remains ambiguous. This CDR3 contains 14 residues. Looked up from germline, CDR1 is SEHNR and CDR2 is FQNEAQ (reference sequence). Trimming removed 5 bases at V and 2 bases at J, with 10 bases between. The DNA for the CDR3 is TGTGCCAGCAGCCCCGGAGCCGGCAATCAGCCCCAGCATTTT. It translates to CASSPGAGNQPQHF.

In this sample, this clonotype turned up many times. The chain has TRBV6-6 and TRBJ1-2; TRBD1 might be the D (5 bases). V gave up 2 bases and J gave up 7 bases, with 8 bases separating them. There are 12 residues in the CDR3. Germline CDR1 is MNHNY and CDR2 is SVGAGI (reference sequence). CDR3 in amino acids: CASSYGGSGYTF. CDR3 DNA: TGTGCCAGCAGTTACGGGGGGTCTGGCTACACCTTC.

The chain employs TRBV2 and TRBJ1-4; D remains ambiguous. Germline V gene lookup returns CDR1 SNHLY and CDR2 FYNNEI. The CDR3 loop spans 14 amino acids. V lost 4 bases and J lost 0, with 6 bases in between. The CDR3 sequence: CASSVPPTNEKLFF. DNA for the CDR3: TGTGCCAGCAGTGTCCCTCCAACTAATGAAAAACTGTTTTTT.

For the CDR3, the DNA is TGTGCCAGCAGTGACGGGCAGGGGGATGAAAAACTGTTTTTT. As protein: CASSDGQGDEKLFF. The genes are TRBV2 and TRBJ1-4, with 7 positions matching TRBD1. Germline CDR1 SNHLY, CDR2 FYNNEI. This CDR3 contains 14 residues. The V and J ends lost 3 bases and 6 bases, in that order; junction bases with no gene match: 4.

In this sample, this clonotype turned up a few times. The chain uses TRBV12-3 or TRBV12-4 and TRBJ2-3; TRBD1 might be the D (6 bases). The CDR3 is made up of 15 amino acids. Trimming took off 6 bases at V and 0 bases at J, with 13 bases between the two ends. The CDR3 sequence: CASRPGTLSTDTQYF. CDR3 coding DNA: TGTGCCAGCAGACCCGGGACACTGAGCACAGATACGCAGTATTTT.

V gene TRBV7-2 combines with J gene TRBJ1-2, with TRBD1 as a possible D gene (6 bases). This CDR3 has 15 amino acids. CDR1 is SGHTA and CDR2 is FQGNSA in the germline V gene. Trimming stripped 3 bases from V and 0 bases from J, with 11 bases between. The CDR3 sequence: CASSFGGASNYGYTF. In DNA, the CDR3 is TGTGCCAGCAGCTTCGGGGGGGCTTCTAACTATGGCTACACCTTC.

This clonotype was counted between two and nine times. The rearrangement joins TRBV2 to TRBJ2-5; D remains unclear. There are 15 residues in the CDR3. Looked up from germline, CDR1 is SNHLY and CDR2 is FYNNEI. V lost 1 base and J lost 1, with 10 bases in between. CDR3 coding DNA: TGTGCCAGCAGTGAAGGTCCAGCCATCCAAGAGACCCAGTACTTC. Translating it yields CASSEGPAIQETQYF.

On this clonotype: A junction boundary mismatches the germline segment, possibly from a read error. The chain is built from TRBV3-1 and TRBJ2-3; a weak D match, TRBD1 (6 bases). Germline CDR1 and CDR2: LGHDT and YNNKEL (reference sequence). The CDR3 sequence is 16 residues long. The CDR3: CASSQDWIGATGTQYF. CDR3 bases: TGTGCCAGCAGCCAAGATTGGATCGGGGCGACAGGTACGCAGTATTTT.

This clonotype was seen many times. The chain has TRBV4-1 and TRBJ1-2, with D tentatively TRBD1 (5 bases). This CDR3 is 15 amino acids long. V lost 1 base to trimming and J lost 4 bases, with 13 bases between them. Germline V lookup: CDR1 MGHRA, CDR2 YSYEKL. CDR3: CASSQAPGGSYGYTF. For the CDR3, the DNA is TGCGCCAGCAGCCAAGCTCCTGGGGGTTCCTATGGCTACACCTTC.